This TCR beta chain appears in the sequencing data of a study of OX40 agonist ivuxolimab in advanced cancers. Study at large: Hepatocellular carcinoma, melanoma, renal cell or head and neck cancer was diagnosed in the dose-escalation patients.

Regarding this clone: Its target is not known.

Libraries were prepared by immunoSEQ multiplex PCR; TCRdb keeps only in-frame clonotypes and omits some of them. The data show over 75,000 clones, roughly 87% seen once. Regarding the study as a whole: Relative to CD4+, CD8+ T cells held more expanded clones on average.

The receptor was derived from an adult with an advanced solid tumor such as melanoma, head and neck, liver or kidney cancer. Here the sequenced sample was CD4+ or CD8+ T cells sorted from blood, taken in a trial of the OX40 agonist ivuxolimab.

This chain's CDR3 is CASRTGAAVYGYTF. In DNA form, the CDR3 reads TGTGCCAGCAGGACGGGCGCCGCCGTCTATGGCTACACCTTC. The chain is built from TRBV6-1 and TRBJ1-2, with D hard to call. The CDR3 contains 14 residues. From germline, CDR1 is MNHNS and CDR2 SASEGT. The V end lost 6 bases, the J end lost 4 bases, and 15 bases lay between the germline ends.